This TCR beta chain was identified during a study of blood T cell repertoires in COVID-19. About the research overall: T cells, B-cell-depleted T cells, or PBMCs supplied cDNA or gDNA.

As originally analysed: Estimation of nucleated cell counts was performed using reference gene primer amplification. The data were produced by immunoSEQ multiplex PCR, yet TCRdb's version contains in-frame clones alone and is incomplete. That table gives V, J and clone size, and the DNA gave D and trimming. The sample carries under 140,000 clones, approximately 79% recorded once. The CDR3 has 13 residues. V was clipped by 3 bases and J by 4 bases, with 12 bases between them. Per germline, CDR1 DFQATT and CDR2 SNEGSKA (reference sequence). This TCR was recovered from an elderly woman with active or convalescent COVID-19. The specimen was peripheral blood. The chain combines TRBV20-1 with TRBJ1-2; TRBD1 might be the D (6 bases). The CDR3 reads CSASSGQTYGYTF. Here the CDR3 DNA reads TGCAGTGCTAGTTCGGGACAAACCTATGGCTACACCTTC.